Shown below are 20 T cell receptor beta chains from a single sample sequenced in a study of T cell responses to AZD1222 COVID-19 vaccine. The method was immunoSEQ multiplex PCR; TCRdb's version includes in-frame clones alone and lacks a portion of them. Among tens of thousands of clones listed, about 88% were seen once. The sequencing here drew on peripheral blood, taken on day 0 of AZD1222 vaccination. The receptor source for this set is an adult in good health.

The chain carries TRBV7-9 and TRBJ2-7; 11 bases line up with TRBD1. Trimming cost V 5 bases and J 3 bases; bases outside gene matches: 9. This CDR3 contains 16 residues. CDR1 SEHNR and CDR2 FQNEAQ come from the germline V gene (reference sequence). CDR3 in amino acids: CASSVPPGQGDYEQYF. CDR3 in DNA: TGTGCCAGCAGCGTCCCTCCGGGACAGGGGGACTACGAGCAGTACTTC.

The chain couples TRBV21-1 to TRBJ1-4. TRBV21-1 is termed a pseudogene. This CDR3 spans 17 amino acids. The CDR3: CASSKAGTTTTNEKLFF. The DNA for the CDR3 is TGTGCCAGCAGCAAAGCCGGGACCACCACAACTAATGAAAAACTGTTTTTT.

The chain recombines TRBV5-6 with TRBJ2-7; TRBD2 might be the D (5 bases). Germline CDR1 and CDR2: SGHDT and YYEEEE. This CDR3 region has 14 residues. Trimming took 4 bases from V and 4 from J, leaving 15 bases between them. The CDR3 is CASSLRGGLYEQYF. CDR3 bases: TGTGCCAGCAGCCTGCGCGGAGGTTTGTACGAGCAGTACTTC.

This clone has only one observation. The chain recombines TRBV9 with TRBJ1-4; D possibly corresponds to TRBD1 (5 bases). Trimming shortened V by 3 bases and J by 7 bases, and 10 bases separated the two germline ends. The CDR3 extends over 13 amino acids. CDR1 and CDR2 (germline): SGDLS, YYNGEE. The CDR3 region is CASSAGGSEKLFF. CDR3 bases: TGTGCCAGCAGCGCCGGGGGTAGTGAAAAACTGTTTTTT.

V and J are TRBV11-2 and TRBJ1-5, with a tentative D call TRBD1 (6 bases). Per germline, CDR1 SGHAT and CDR2 FQNNGV. The CDR3 covers 15 residues. Trimming left V 1 base short and J 4 bases short, with 11 bases between. CDR3 coding DNA: TGTGCCAGCAGCTTAGGGGCAGGGGATAATCAGCCCCAGCATTTT. Its protein is CASSLGAGDNQPQHF.

The CDR3 nucleotides read TGTGCCAGCAGTTGGGGGGCTACCTATAATTCACCCCTCCACTTT. It encodes CASSWGATYNSPLHF. The V gene is TRBV5-6, the J gene TRBJ1-6, with TRBD1 as a possible D gene (6 bases). V was shortened by 5 bases and J by 2 bases, with 11 bases between the two germline ends. Germline CDR1 and CDR2: SGHDT and YYEEEE. This CDR3 region has 15 residues.

This clone is medium-sized. The chain is built from TRBV10-1 and TRBJ2-1; 11 nucleotides align to TRBD2. CDR3 length: 16 residues. In germline, CDR1 is WNHNN, CDR2 SYGVQD (reference sequence). Trimming took 5 bases from V and 5 from J; bases not matched to a gene: 8. The CDR3 DNA reads as TGCGCCAGCAGTCCTTACCTAGCGGGGGGAAACAATGAGCAGTTCTTC. The encoded protein is CASSPYLAGGNNEQFF.

DNA of the CDR3: TGTGCCAGCAGCTCGGACAGGCTGAACACCGGGGAGCTGTTTTTT. Protein: CASSSDRLNTGELFF. The chain has TRBV7-3 and TRBJ2-2; 7 bases agree with TRBD1. The CDR3 covers 15 residues. Per germline, CDR1 SGHTA and CDR2 FQGTGA. J lost 1 base, V lost 4 bases, and 3 bases had no gene match.

This rearrangement joins TRBV28 to TRBJ1-6, with a possible D match to TRBD1 (6 bases). This CDR3 contains 12 residues. Germline-derived CDR1 and CDR2 are MDHEN and SYDVKM. Trimming took off 6 bases at V and 13 bases at J, with 13 bases between the two ends. The CDR3 loop reads CASRGTSVPLHF. The CDR3 coding sequence is TGTGCCAGCAGGGGGACATCGGTCCCCCTCCACTTT.

CDR3 protein: CASSATDRSTDTQYF. CDR3 nucleotide sequence: TGTGCCAGTAGTGCAACGGACAGAAGCACAGATACGCAGTATTTT. The chain recombines TRBV19 with TRBJ2-3; perhaps TRBD1 as D (6 bases). The germline V gene encodes CDR1 LNHDA and CDR2 SQIVND (reference sequence). V was trimmed by 5 bases and J by 0 bases, leaving 12 bases between them. The CDR3 length is 15 residues.

This clone has a handful of counts. The rearrangement uses TRBV28 and TRBJ1-2; 7 nucleotides match TRBD1. The CDR3 is made up of 13 amino acids. Per the germline V gene, CDR1 is MDHEN and CDR2 is SYDVKM. After removal of 6 bases from V and 5 bases from J, the junction contained 6 bases not matched to a gene. In nucleotides, the CDR3 is TGTGCCAGCAGCTCGGGACAGCGTTATGGCTACACCTTC. Protein product: CASSSGQRYGYTF.

This chain uses TRBV30 with TRBJ1-5; 7 nucleotides line up with TRBD1. With V trimmed by 3 bases and J by 6 bases, 11 bases remained unmatched. The CDR3 is made up of 15 amino acids. Germline V gives CDR1 GTSNPN, CDR2 SVGIG (reference sequence). Here the CDR3 reads CAWSGDRDRRQPQHF. The CDR3 region has the DNA TGTGCCTGGAGCGGCGACAGGGATCGGCGTCAGCCCCAGCATTTT.

V usage is TRBV3-1 (or the pseudogene TRBV3-2) and J usage is TRBJ1-6; D possibly corresponds to TRBD1 (5 bases). V lost 0 bases, J lost 6 bases, and 15 bases lay in between. The CDR3 covers 17 residues. The germline CDR1 and CDR2 sequences are LGHDT and YNNKEL (reference sequence). The CDR3 region is CASSQDLGGGPNSPLHF. In DNA, the CDR3 is TGTGCCAGCAGCCAAGATCTTGGGGGGGGTCCTAATTCACCCCTCCACTTT.

The chain employs TRBV29-1 and TRBJ1-5; TRBD1 matches at 7 bases. From germline, CDR1 is SQVTM and CDR2 ANQGSEA. The CDR3 spans 15 residues. With 5 bases clipped from V and 2 bases from J, the junction kept 9 bases outside the gene matches. In DNA, the CDR3 is TGCAGCGTTCGCCTAGCCGGACAGGGCAATCAGCCCCAGCATTTT. This codes for CSVRLAGQGNQPQHF. The full variable domain, completed using reference TRBV29-1 and TRBJ1-5, is SAVISQKPSRDICQRGTSLTIQCQVDSQVTMMFWYRQQPGQSLTLIATANQGSEATYESGFVIDKFPISRPNLTFSTLTVSNMSPEDSSIYLCSVRLAGQGNQPQHFGDGTRLSIL.

The chain recombines TRBV5-1 with TRBJ1-1; D is unclear. Trimming removed 4 bases at V and 1 base at J, with 17 bases between. This CDR3 comprises 16 residues. The germline CDR1 and CDR2 sequences are SGHRS and YFSETQ. CDR3 in amino acids: CASSLGSPGPNTEAFF. CDR3 bases: TGCGCCAGCAGCCTGGGATCCCCCGGACCGAACACTGAAGCTTTCTTT.

The chain combines TRBV11-1 with TRBJ1-1; D unresolved. V was clipped by 3 bases and J by 1 base, with 6 bases between them. This CDR3 has 13 residues. Germline-derived CDR1 and CDR2 are SGHAT and FQDESV (reference sequence). For the CDR3, the DNA is TGTGCCAGCAGCTTCGATCCGAACACTGAAGCTTTCTTT. Translating gives CASSFDPNTEAFF. The complete variable domain, with remaining parts taken from reference TRBV11-1 and TRBJ1-1, reads EAEVAQSPRYKITEKSQAVAFWCDPISGHATLYWYRQILGQGPELLVQFQDESVVDDSQLPKDRFSAERLKGVDSTLKIQPAELGDSAMYLCASSFDPNTEAFFGQGTRLTVV.

The chain is built from TRBV6-4 and TRBJ1-5; D is undetermined. Germline lookup yields CDR1 MRHNA and CDR2 SNTAGT. The CDR3 has 13 residues. V was cut by 2 bases and J by 7 bases, with 9 bases left in between. The CDR3 here is CASSDGPLQPQHF. The DNA of the CDR3 is TGTGCCAGCAGTGACGGGCCGTTGCAGCCCCAGCATTTT.

The chain couples TRBV15 to TRBJ2-3; D is unresolved. The CDR3 consists of 16 residues. Germline V gene lookup returns CDR1 LNHNV and CDR2 YYDKDF (reference sequence). V was shortened by 1 base and J by 0 bases, with 11 bases between the two germline ends. The CDR3 spells CATSRAGQLSTDTQYF. CDR3 sequence (DNA): TGTGCCACCAGCAGAGCCGGGCAGCTAAGCACAGATACGCAGTATTTT.

This clone showed up just once. This sequence joins TRBV28 and TRBJ2-7; 7 nucleotides align to TRBD2. V dropped 0 bases and J dropped 0; count of bases not matched to a gene: 11. Germline CDR1 and CDR2: MDHEN and SYDVKM. The CDR3 runs 18 residues. CDR3 in DNA: TGTGCCAGCAGTTTATGGCCCTCCGGGGGGACCAGCTCCTACGAGCAGTACTTC. Its protein is CASSLWPSGGTSSYEQYF.

The chain has TRBV7-8 and TRBJ1-2; 9 nucleotides match TRBD1. The CDR3 covers 15 residues. Germline CDR1 SGHVS, CDR2 FQNEAQ. V gave up 5 bases and J gave up 4 bases; unmatched junction bases: 8. The CDR3 DNA is TGTGCCAGCAGCCCCGGGGCGGGACAGGGCTATGGCTACACCTTC. Its protein product is CASSPGAGQGYGYTF.